These 28 T cell receptor beta chains share one sample of origin, sequenced in a study of cytotoxic CD8 clonotypes in ibrutinib-treated CLL. Libraries were prepared by immunoSEQ multiplex PCR; TCRdb keeps only in-frame clonotypes and omits some of them. The data show 19,000 or so clones, with around 85% seen just once and roughly 5.8% held by the top ten. The source was PBMCs, collected before ibrutinib treatment. The receptor set was obtained from a human donor with chronic lymphocytic leukemia.

The chain couples TRBV4-1 to TRBJ2-7; 9 bases map to TRBD2. Germline V gene lookup returns CDR1 MGHRA and CDR2 YSYEKL. The CDR3 is made up of 17 amino acids. V lost 1 base to trimming and J lost 2 bases; unmatched junction nucleotides: 9. This CDR3 is CASSQAASSGDPYEQYF. CDR3 coding DNA: TGCGCCAGCAGCCAAGCAGCTTCTAGCGGGGACCCCTACGAGCAGTACTTC.

V gene TRBV5-4 combines with J gene TRBJ2-7; 9 positions match TRBD1. This CDR3 has 13 residues. V was clipped by 3 bases and J by 7 bases; unmatched bases: 5. The germline CDR1 and CDR2 sequences are SGHNT and YYREEE (reference sequence). The CDR3 DNA sequence: TGTGCCAGCAGCTCCGCCGGGACAGGGGAGCAGTACTTC. Translating it yields CASSSAGTGEQYF.

The chain joins TRBV28 to TRBJ2-7, with 8 bases matching TRBD2. CDR3 length equals 14 residues. The germline V gene encodes CDR1 MDHEN and CDR2 SYDVKM. V shed 7 bases, J shed 0 bases, and the junction held 5 bases outside the gene matches. In DNA form, the CDR3 reads TGTGCCAGCAAGGGCGGGGGGACCTCCTACGAGCAGTACTTC. Amino acid sequence: CASKGGGTSYEQYF.

The chain employs TRBV27 and TRBJ2-3; 7 bases line up with TRBD1. Looked up from germline, CDR1 is MNHEY and CDR2 is SMNVEV (reference sequence). V was pared by 8 bases and J by 2 bases, with 4 bases of the junction left unmatched. CDR3 length: 13 residues. In DNA, the CDR3 is TGTGCCAGCTGGGGACAGCTCACAGATACGCAGTATTTT. It is translated as CASWGQLTDTQYF.

This clone was seen a few times. This sequence joins TRBV5-1 and TRBJ1-3; D is undetermined. The CDR3 runs 16 residues. In germline, CDR1 is SGHRS, CDR2 YFSETQ. Trimming removed 5 bases at V and 0 bases at J, with 15 bases between. As DNA, the CDR3 is TGCGCCAGCAGAGAGAAAGTGGGAGCCTCTGGAAACACCATATATTTT. This gives the protein CASREKVGASGNTIYF.

The chain employs TRBV19 and TRBJ1-5; no firm D call. The CDR3 loop spans 15 amino acids. Germline values: CDR1 LNHDA, CDR2 SQIVND (reference sequence). V was trimmed by 4 bases and J by 6 bases, leaving 16 bases between them. The CDR3 protein is CASSSARDRGQPQHF. As DNA, the CDR3 is TGTGCCAGTAGTAGCGCGAGGGATCGGGGTCAGCCCCAGCATTTT.

This sequence joins TRBV2 and TRBJ2-1; 10 nucleotides agree with TRBD2. The CDR3 is made up of 15 amino acids. Germline V gene sequence: CDR1 SNHLY, CDR2 FYNNEI. With V trimmed by 7 bases and J by 6 bases, 9 bases remained unmatched. The chain's CDR3 is CASNPLAGAFNEQFF. CDR3 in DNA: TGTGCCAGCAATCCCCTAGCGGGGGCCTTCAATGAGCAGTTCTTC.

The CDR3 protein is CASQDRGINSPLHF. In DNA form, the CDR3 reads TGTGCCAGTCAGGACAGGGGAATTAATTCACCCCTCCACTTT. The chain carries TRBV6-5 and TRBJ1-6; TRBD1 matches at 9 bases. This CDR3 spans 14 amino acids. Germline V gives CDR1 MNHEY, CDR2 SVGAGI. J lost 6 bases, V lost 9 bases, and 6 bases had no gene match.

The rearrangement joins TRBV21-1 to TRBJ2-3; TRBD2 was called by the table and not checked on the DNA. TRBV21-1 is flagged as a pseudogene. The CDR3 consists of 17 residues. The CDR3 reads CASSKDPLSGGTDTQYF. The CDR3 bases are TGTGCCAGCAGCAAAGACCCCCTATCCGGGGGCACAGATACGCAGTATTTT.

The chain links TRBV10-2 to TRBJ2-1; the match to TRBD2 covers 15 bases. CDR3 length: 16 residues. Germline assignment: CDR1 WSHSY and CDR2 SAAADI. Losses at the gene ends were 8 bases for V and 1 base for J; bases not matched to a gene: 3. The CDR3 DNA follows: TGCGCCAGCTCGGGACTAGCGGGGGGTTCCTACAATGAGCAGTTCTTC. This translates into CASSGLAGGSYNEQFF.

The chain uses TRBV18 and TRBJ1-4; D unresolved. The CDR3 loop spans 14 amino acids. The germline gives CDR1 KGHSH, CDR2 LQKENI. Trimming removed 3 bases at V and 6 bases at J, with 11 bases between. The CDR3 protein is CASSPGAVDEKLFF. The CDR3 bases are TGTGCCAGCTCACCCGGAGCAGTAGATGAAAAACTGTTTTTT.

This clone was detected a few times. The chain couples TRBV20-1 to TRBJ2-3; D gene unclear. The CDR3 totals 11 residues. Germline values: CDR1 DFQATT, CDR2 SNEGSKA (reference sequence). V lost 4 bases to trimming and J lost 5 bases, with 7 bases between them. The DNA of the CDR3 is TGCAGTGCTATTTGGGGAGATACGCAGTATTTT. Translating gives CSAIWGDTQYF.

The chain combines TRBV10-3 with TRBJ2-1; D possibly matches TRBD1 or TRBD2 (5 bases each). CDR3 length: 16 residues. CDR1 and CDR2 from the germline V gene are ENHRY and SYGVKD. The V gene lost 7 bases and the J gene lost 8 bases, with 24 bases spanning the gap. In DNA, the CDR3 is TGTGCCATCACGGGAAAAGGGTCGGGACCTGAGGATGAGCAGTTCTTC. It encodes CAITGKGSGPEDEQFF.

V gene TRBV5-1 combines with J gene TRBJ2-5; no clear D. V lost 0 bases and J 3 bases, leaving 9 bases between the germline ends. Germline loops: CDR1 SGHRS, CDR2 YFSETQ. This CDR3 spans 14 amino acids. This chain's CDR3 is CASSLVSQEETQYF. In nucleotides, the CDR3 is TGCGCCAGCAGCTTGGTCTCCCAGGAAGAGACCCAGTACTTC.

This clone was observed a handful of times. The chain uses TRBV13 and TRBJ2-1; 11 nucleotides align to TRBD2. The CDR3 runs 17 residues. After removal of 5 bases from V and 2 bases from J, the junction contained 8 bases not matched to a gene. The V gene's germline CDR1 is PRHDT and CDR2 FYEKMQ (reference sequence). The CDR3 reads CASSARLAGPPYNEQFF. CDR3 DNA: TGTGCCAGCAGCGCCCGACTAGCGGGGCCCCCCTACAATGAGCAGTTCTTC.

The chain couples TRBV19 to TRBJ2-1; D is tentatively TRBD1 or TRBD2 (6 bases each). The CDR3 spans 15 residues. Germline V gene lookup returns CDR1 LNHDA and CDR2 SQIVND (reference sequence). Trimming removed 1 base at V and 4 bases at J, with 11 bases between. The CDR3 DNA follows: TGTGCCAGTAGTATAGGGGGGGCGGAATACAATGAGCAGTTCTTC. Translated: CASSIGGAEYNEQFF.

This sequence joins TRBV7-2 and TRBJ1-1, with D perhaps matching TRBD1 (6 bases). Trimming removed 1 base from V and 7 bases from J, with 13 bases in between. The CDR3 is 14 residues long. The germline CDR1 and CDR2 sequences are SGHTA and FQGNSA. The CDR3 DNA follows: TGTGCCAGCAGCTTAGTTATGCGGGACATTGAAGCTTTCTTT. It translates to CASSLVMRDIEAFF.

The gene calls are TRBV10-3 and TRBJ1-4; a possible D gene is TRBD1 (6 bases). Germline CDR1 ENHRY, CDR2 SYGVKD. This CDR3 region has 15 residues. V shed 3 bases and J shed 4 bases, with 12 bases lying between them. CDR3 nucleotides: TGTGCCATCAGTGAACCAGGGGAGAGTAATGAAAAACTGTTTTTT. It translates to CAISEPGESNEKLFF.

This rearrangement joins TRBV4-2 to TRBJ2-2; D gene ambiguous. Trimming pared 1 base from V and 4 bases from J, leaving 1 base between. This CDR3 spans 12 amino acids. The germline CDR1 and CDR2 sequences are LGHNA and YNFKEQ. The CDR3 reads CASSQATGELFF. CDR3 nucleotide sequence: TGTGCCAGCAGCCAAGCCACCGGGGAGCTGTTTTTT.

The J gene is TRBJ2-1, the V gene TRBV15; 11 bases map to TRBD1. The CDR3 spans 17 residues. J lost 3 bases, V lost 5 bases, and 9 bases had no gene match. CDR1 and CDR2 (germline): LNHNV, YYDKDF (reference sequence). In DNA, the CDR3 is TGTGCCACCAGCCAACCTCTAGGGACAGGGGGCTACAATGAGCAGTTCTTC. The encoded protein is CATSQPLGTGGYNEQFF.

V and J are TRBV5-6 and TRBJ2-3; 8 nucleotides line up with TRBD2. Germline CDR1 is SGHDT and CDR2 is YYEEEE. Trimming removed 5 bases from V and 2 bases from J; junction bases left unmatched: 4. This CDR3 contains 14 residues. The CDR3 DNA sequence: TGTGCCAGCAGATGGCGGGGGGACACAGATACGCAGTATTTT. Residues: CASRWRGDTDTQYF. The complete variable domain, with remaining parts taken from reference TRBV5-6 and TRBJ2-3, reads DAGVTQSPTHLIKTRGQQVTLRCSPKSGHDTVSWYQQALGQGPQFIFQYYEEEERQRGNFPDRFSGHQFPNYSSELNVNALLLGDSALYLCASRWRGDTDTQYFGPGTRLTVL.

The chain employs TRBV5-1 and TRBJ2-1; TRBD1 agrees at 9 bases. Germline CDR1 is SGHRS and CDR2 is YFSETQ. This CDR3 is built from 16 residues. V lost 4 bases and J lost 0; bases outside the gene matches: 5. Written as DNA, the CDR3 is TGCGCCAGCAGCCCGGGACAGGGCTTCTCCTACAATGAGCAGTTCTTC. Encoded protein: CASSPGQGFSYNEQFF. The complete variable domain, with remaining parts taken from reference TRBV5-1 and TRBJ2-1, reads KAGVTQTPRYLIKTRGQQVTLSCSPISGHRSVSWYQQTPGQGLQFLFEYFSETQRNKGNFPGRFSGRQFSNSRSEMNVSTLELGDSALYLCASSPGQGFSYNEQFFGPGTRLTVL.

The J gene is TRBJ2-5, the V gene TRBV7-2; D assignment may be TRBD1 or TRBD2 (6 bases each). Per germline, CDR1 SGHTA and CDR2 FQGNSA. V dropped 5 bases and J dropped 7 bases, with 11 bases sitting between them. This CDR3 is 12 amino acids long. The CDR3 here is CASSTEGGTQYF. CDR3 nucleotide sequence: TGTGCCAGCAGCACAGAGGGGGGGACCCAGTACTTC.

The chain has TRBV6-5 and TRBJ2-7; the match to TRBD1 covers 10 bases. The CDR3 loop spans 14 amino acids. J gave up 4 bases and V 6 bases, and 6 bases lay outside the gene matches. CDR1 and CDR2 from the germline V gene are MNHEY and SVGAGI. CDR3 loop: CASRETGGRYEQYF. CDR3 DNA sequence: TGTGCCAGCAGAGAGACAGGGGGCAGGTACGAGCAGTACTTC.

In DNA, the CDR3 is TGTGCCAGCAGTCAAGACAGGGACAGTGGTGAAGCTTTCTTT. This translates into CASSQDRDSGEAFF. The V and J genes are TRBV27 and TRBJ1-1; 7 bases map to TRBD1. In germline, CDR1 is MNHEY, CDR2 SMNVEV (reference sequence). The CDR3 has 14 amino acids. Losses at the gene ends were 5 bases for V and 7 bases for J; bases not matched to a gene: 10.

The genes are TRBV15 and TRBJ1-2; D unresolved. Looked up from germline, CDR1 is LNHNV and CDR2 is YYDKDF (reference sequence). The CDR3 has 12 amino acids. V lost 2 bases, J lost 5 bases, and 6 bases lay in between. The CDR3 spells CATSRTEYGYTF. CDR3 coding DNA: TGTGCCACCAGCAGAACCGAGTATGGCTACACCTTC.

This clone was seen just once. This chain uses TRBV14 with TRBJ2-2; D gene uncertain. From germline, CDR1 is SGHDN and CDR2 FVKESK. Trimming took off 4 bases at V and 4 bases at J, with 13 bases between the two ends. The CDR3 covers 15 residues. DNA for the CDR3: TGTGCCAGCAGCCCGAGGAGCCGCGGCACCGGGGAGCTGTTTTTT. Its translation: CASSPRSRGTGELFF.

V is TRBV7-9 and J is TRBJ2-2, with 7 positions matching TRBD2. Germline loops: CDR1 SEHNR, CDR2 FQNEAQ (reference sequence). Trimming cost V 4 bases and J 5 bases; bases outside gene matches: 7. This CDR3 comprises 15 residues. CDR3 bases: TGTGCCAGCAGCTCTATTAGACTAGCAACCGGGGAGCTGTTTTTT. Translated: CASSSIRLATGELFF.